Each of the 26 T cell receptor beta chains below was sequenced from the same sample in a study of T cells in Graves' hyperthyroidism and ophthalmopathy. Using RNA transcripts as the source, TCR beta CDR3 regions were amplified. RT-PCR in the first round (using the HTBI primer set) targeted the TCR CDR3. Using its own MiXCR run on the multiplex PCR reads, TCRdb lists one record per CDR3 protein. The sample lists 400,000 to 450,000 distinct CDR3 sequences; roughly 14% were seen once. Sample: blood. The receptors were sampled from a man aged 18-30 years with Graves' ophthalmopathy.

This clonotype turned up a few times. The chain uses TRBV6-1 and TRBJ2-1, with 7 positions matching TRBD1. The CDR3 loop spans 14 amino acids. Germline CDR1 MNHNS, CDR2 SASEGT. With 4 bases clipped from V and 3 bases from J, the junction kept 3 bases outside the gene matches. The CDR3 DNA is TGTGCCAGCAGTGCAGGGGACAGCTACAATGAGCAGTTCTTC. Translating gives CASSAGDSYNEQFF.

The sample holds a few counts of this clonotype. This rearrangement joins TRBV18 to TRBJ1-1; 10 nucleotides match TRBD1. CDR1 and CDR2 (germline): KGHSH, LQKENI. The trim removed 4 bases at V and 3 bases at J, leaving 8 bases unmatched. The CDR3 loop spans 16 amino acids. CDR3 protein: CASSQWTGGVHTEAFF. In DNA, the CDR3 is TGTGCCAGCTCACAGTGGACAGGGGGTGTCCACACTGAAGCTTTCTTT. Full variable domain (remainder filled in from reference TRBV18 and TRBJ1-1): NAGVMQNPRHLVRRRGQEARLRCSPMKGHSHVYWYRQLPEEGLKFMVYLQKENIIDESGMPKERFSAEFPKEGPSILRIQQVVRGDSAAYFCASSQWTGGVHTEAFFGQGTRLTVV.

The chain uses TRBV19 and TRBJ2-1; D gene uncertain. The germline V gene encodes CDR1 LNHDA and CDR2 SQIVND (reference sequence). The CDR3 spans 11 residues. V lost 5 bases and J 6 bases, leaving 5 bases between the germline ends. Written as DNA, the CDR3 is TGTGCCAGTAGTGCCATCAATGAGCAGTTCTTC. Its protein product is CASSAINEQFF. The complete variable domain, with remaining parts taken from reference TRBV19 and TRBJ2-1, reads DGGITQSPKYLFRKEGQNVTLSCEQNLNHDAMYWYRQDPGQGLRLIYYSQIVNDFQKGDIAEGYSVSREKKESFPLTVTSAQKNPTAFYLCASSAINEQFFGPGTRLTVL.

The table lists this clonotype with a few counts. CDR3 nucleotides: TGTGCCACCAGTGATTCACAGGGGGCCATCGTCAATCAGCCCCAGCATTTT. Translated: CATSDSQGAIVNQPQHF. This chain joins TRBV24-1 and TRBJ1-5, with 9 bases matching TRBD1. With V trimmed by 2 bases and J by 3 bases, 7 bases remained unmatched. The V gene's germline CDR1 is KGHDR and CDR2 SFDVKD. CDR3 length equals 17 residues.

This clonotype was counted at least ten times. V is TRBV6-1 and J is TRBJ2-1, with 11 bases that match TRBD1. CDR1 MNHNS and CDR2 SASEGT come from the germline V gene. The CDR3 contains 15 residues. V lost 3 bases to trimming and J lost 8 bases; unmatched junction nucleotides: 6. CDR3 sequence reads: CASSDGTGGEDEQFF. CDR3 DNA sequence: TGTGCCAGCAGTGACGGGACAGGGGGAGAGGATGAGCAGTTCTTC.

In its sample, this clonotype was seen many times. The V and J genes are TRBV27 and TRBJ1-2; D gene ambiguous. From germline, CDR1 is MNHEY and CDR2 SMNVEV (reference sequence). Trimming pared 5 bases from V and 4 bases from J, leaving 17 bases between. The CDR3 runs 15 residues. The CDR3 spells CASSTWTEPAYGYTF. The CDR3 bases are TGTGCCAGCAGTACCTGGACCGAACCCGCCTATGGCTACACCTTC.

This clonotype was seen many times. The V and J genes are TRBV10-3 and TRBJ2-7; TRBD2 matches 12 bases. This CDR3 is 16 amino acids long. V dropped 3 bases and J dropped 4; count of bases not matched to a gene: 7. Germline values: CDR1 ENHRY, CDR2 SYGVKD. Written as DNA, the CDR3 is TGTGCCATCAGTGATTCTAGCGGGAGGGCCTGGTACGAGCAGTACTTC. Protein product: CAISDSSGRAWYEQYF.

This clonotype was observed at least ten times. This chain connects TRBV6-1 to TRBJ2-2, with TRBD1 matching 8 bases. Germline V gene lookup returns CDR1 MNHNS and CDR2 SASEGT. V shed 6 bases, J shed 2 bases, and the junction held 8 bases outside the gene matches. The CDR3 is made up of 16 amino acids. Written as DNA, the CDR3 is TGTGCCAGCAGCCCGAGGACAGGGCATAACACCGGGGAGCTGTTTTTT. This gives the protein CASSPRTGHNTGELFF.

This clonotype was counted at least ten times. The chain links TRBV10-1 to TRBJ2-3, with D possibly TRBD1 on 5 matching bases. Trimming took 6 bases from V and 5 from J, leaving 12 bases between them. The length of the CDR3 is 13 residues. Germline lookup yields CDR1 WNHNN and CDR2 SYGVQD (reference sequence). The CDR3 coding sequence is TGCGCCAGCAGCCTCACGCAGGGAGATACGCAGTATTTT. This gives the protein CASSLTQGDTQYF.

In DNA form, the CDR3 reads TGTGCCAGCAGTTTTGGGACAGGGGGAAGCTATGGCTACACCTTC. It yields the protein CASSFGTGGSYGYTF. The rearrangement joins TRBV12-3 or TRBV12-4 to TRBJ1-2; 11 nucleotides align to TRBD1. Unmatched junction bases numbered 4, after V lost 3 bases and J lost 4 bases. The CDR3 sequence is 15 residues long.

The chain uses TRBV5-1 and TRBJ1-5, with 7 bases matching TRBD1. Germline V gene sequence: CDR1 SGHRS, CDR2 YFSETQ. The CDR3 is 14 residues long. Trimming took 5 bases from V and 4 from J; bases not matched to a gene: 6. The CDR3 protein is CASRPDRENQPQHF. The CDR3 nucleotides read TGCGCCAGCAGACCTGACAGGGAGAATCAGCCCCAGCATTTT.

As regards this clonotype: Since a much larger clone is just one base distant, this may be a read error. In DNA form, the CDR3 reads TGTGCCAGCGGTTACGGCGGGAGTCGGAAAGATACGCAGTATTTT. This sequence encodes CASGYGGSRKDTQYF. This sequence joins TRBV6-2 or TRBV6-3 and TRBJ2-3; TRBD2 agrees at 7 bases. CDR1 and CDR2 from the germline V gene are MNHEY and SVGEGT. The CDR3 has 15 amino acids.

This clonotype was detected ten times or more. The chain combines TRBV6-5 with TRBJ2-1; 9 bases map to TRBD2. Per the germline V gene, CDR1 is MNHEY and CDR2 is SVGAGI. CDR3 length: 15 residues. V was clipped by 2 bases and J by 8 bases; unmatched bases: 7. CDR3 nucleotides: TGTGCCAGCAGTTACGGGGGGGGACTAGCTTATGAGCAGTTCTTC. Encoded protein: CASSYGGGLAYEQFF.

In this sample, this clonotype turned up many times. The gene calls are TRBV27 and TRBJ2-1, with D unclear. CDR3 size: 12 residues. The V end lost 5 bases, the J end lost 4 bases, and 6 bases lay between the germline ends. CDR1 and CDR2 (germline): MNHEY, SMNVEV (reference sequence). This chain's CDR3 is CASSNGYNEQFF. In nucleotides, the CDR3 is TGTGCCAGCAGTAACGGGTACAATGAGCAGTTCTTC.

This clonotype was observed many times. As DNA, the CDR3 is TGTGCCAGCAGTTACTCACCAGGTCATACTGAAGCTTTCTTT. This translates into CASSYSPGHTEAFF. This chain links TRBV6-5 with TRBJ1-1; D not resolved. Looked up from germline, CDR1 is MNHEY and CDR2 is SVGAGI. The CDR3 loop spans 14 amino acids. Trimming left V 0 bases short and J 5 bases short, with 10 bases between.

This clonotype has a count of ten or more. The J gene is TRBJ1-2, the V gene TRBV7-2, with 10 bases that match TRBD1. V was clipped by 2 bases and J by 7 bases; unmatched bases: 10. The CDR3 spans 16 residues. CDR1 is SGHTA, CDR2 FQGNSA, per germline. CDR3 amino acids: CASSLTPGQGQGGYTF. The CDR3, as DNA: TGTGCCAGCAGCTTAACTCCGGGACAGGGGCAGGGTGGCTACACCTTC.

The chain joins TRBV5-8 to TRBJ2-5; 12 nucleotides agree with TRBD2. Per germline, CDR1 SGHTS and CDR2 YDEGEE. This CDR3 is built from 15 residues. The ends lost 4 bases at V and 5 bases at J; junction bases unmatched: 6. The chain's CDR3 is CASSGTSGPRETQYF. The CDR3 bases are TGTGCCAGCAGCGGGACTAGCGGGCCTAGGGAGACCCAGTACTTC.

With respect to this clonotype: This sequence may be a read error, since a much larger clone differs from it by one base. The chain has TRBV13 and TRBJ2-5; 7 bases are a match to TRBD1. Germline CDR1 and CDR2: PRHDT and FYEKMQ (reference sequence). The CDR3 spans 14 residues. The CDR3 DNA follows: TGTGCCATCAGCCACAGGGGACCACAAGAGACCCAGTACTTC. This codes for CAISHRGPQETQYF.

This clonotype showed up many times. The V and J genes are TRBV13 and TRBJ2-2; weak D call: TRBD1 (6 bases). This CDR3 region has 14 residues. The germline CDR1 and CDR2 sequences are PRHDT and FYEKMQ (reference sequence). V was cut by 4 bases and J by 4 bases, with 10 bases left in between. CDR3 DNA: TGTGCCAGCAGCTCTAGACAGGCCACCGGGGAGCTGTTTTTT. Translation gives CASSSRQATGELFF. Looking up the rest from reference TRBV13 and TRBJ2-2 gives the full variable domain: AAGVIQSPRHLIKEKRETATLKCYPIPRHDTVYWYQQGPGQDPQFLISFYEKMQSDKGSIPDRFSAQQFSDYHSELNMSSLELGDSALYFCASSSRQATGELFFGEGSRLTVL.

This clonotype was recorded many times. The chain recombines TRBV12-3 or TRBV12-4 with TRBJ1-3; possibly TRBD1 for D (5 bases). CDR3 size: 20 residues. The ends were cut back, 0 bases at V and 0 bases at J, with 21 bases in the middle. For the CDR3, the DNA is TGTGCCAGCAGTTTAGCGGCACTGGGGGAGTGGACAATCTCTGGAAACACCATATATTTT. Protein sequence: CASSLAALGEWTISGNTIYF.

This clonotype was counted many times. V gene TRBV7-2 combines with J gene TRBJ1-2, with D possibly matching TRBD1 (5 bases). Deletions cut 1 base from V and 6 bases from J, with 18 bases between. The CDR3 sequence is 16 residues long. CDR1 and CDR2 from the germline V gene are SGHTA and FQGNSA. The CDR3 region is CASSLGFSGAWHGYTF. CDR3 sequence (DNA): TGTGCCAGCAGCTTAGGGTTCTCCGGGGCTTGGCATGGCTACACCTTC.

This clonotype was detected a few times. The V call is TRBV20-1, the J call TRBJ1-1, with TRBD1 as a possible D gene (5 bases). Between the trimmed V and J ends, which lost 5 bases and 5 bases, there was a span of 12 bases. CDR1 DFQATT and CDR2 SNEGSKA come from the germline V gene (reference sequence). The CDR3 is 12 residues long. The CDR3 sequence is CSARGVLTEAFF. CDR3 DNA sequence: TGCAGTGCTCGGGGGGTCTTGACTGAAGCTTTCTTT.

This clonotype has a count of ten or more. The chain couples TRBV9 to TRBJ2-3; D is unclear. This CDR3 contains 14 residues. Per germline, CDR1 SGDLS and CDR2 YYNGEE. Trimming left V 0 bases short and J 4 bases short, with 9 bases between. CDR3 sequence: CASSVGIGADTQYF. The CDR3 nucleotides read TGTGCCAGCAGCGTAGGTATCGGCGCAGATACGCAGTATTTT.

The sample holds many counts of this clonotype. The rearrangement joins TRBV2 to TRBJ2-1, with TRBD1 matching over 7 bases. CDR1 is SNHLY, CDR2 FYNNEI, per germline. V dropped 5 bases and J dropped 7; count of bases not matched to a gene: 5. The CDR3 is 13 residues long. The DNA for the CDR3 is TGTGCCAGCAGTACCAACAGGGGTAATGAGCAGTTCTTC. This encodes CASSTNRGNEQFF.

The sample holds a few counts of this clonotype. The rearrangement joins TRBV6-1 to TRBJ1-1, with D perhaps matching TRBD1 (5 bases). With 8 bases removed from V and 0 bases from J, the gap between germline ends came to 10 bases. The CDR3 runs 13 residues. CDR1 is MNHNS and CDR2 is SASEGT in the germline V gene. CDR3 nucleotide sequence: TGTGCCAGCGGGGCAGGGATGAACACTGAAGCTTTCTTT. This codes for CASGAGMNTEAFF.

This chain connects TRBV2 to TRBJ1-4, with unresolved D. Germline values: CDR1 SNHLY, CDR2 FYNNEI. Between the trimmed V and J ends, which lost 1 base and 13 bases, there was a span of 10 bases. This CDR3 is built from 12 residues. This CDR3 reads CASSEGEGRLFF. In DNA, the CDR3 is TGTGCCAGCAGTGAAGGTGAGGGAAGACTGTTTTTT.